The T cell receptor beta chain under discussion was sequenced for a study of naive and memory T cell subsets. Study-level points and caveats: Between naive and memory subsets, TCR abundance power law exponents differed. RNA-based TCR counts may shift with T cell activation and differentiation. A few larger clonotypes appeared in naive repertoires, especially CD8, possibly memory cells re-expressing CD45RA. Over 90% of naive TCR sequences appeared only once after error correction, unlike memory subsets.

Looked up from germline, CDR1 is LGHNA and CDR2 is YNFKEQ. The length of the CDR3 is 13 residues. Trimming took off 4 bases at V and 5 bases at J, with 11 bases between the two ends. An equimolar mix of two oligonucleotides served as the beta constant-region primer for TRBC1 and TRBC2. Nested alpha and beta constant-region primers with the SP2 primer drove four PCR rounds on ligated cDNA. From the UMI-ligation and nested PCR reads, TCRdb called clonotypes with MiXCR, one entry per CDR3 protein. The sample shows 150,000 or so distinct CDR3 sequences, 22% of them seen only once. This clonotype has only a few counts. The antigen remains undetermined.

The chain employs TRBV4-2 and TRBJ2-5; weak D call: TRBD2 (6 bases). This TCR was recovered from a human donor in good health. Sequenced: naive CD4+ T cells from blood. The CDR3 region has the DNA TGTGCCAGCAGCCGGAGGGCCGGGGAGACCCAGTACTTC. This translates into CASSRRAGETQYF.